Sequencing of this T cell receptor (beta chain) was carried out in a study of blood T cell repertoires in COVID-19. Study-level information: Sites across the United States, Italy and Spain contributed samples from acute and convalescent COVID-19.

The CDR3 runs to 15 residues. The ends were cut back, 4 bases at V and 4 bases at J, with 11 bases in the middle. Germline V gene lookup returns CDR1 SGHTA and CDR2 FQGNSA. In the authors' methods: Amplification from reference gene primers served as the basis for estimated nucleated cell counts. Data came from immunoSEQ multiplex PCR; TCRdb stores just in-frame clones and leaves some out. The DNA was the basis for D and trimming; V, J and clone size are from that table. The sample yields hundreds of thousands of clones, 70% to 90% seen once. V and J are TRBV7-2 and TRBJ2-6; D may be TRBD1 (6 bases). The sequencing sample was made of peripheral blood. The sequence was obtained from an elderly man with acute or convalescent COVID-19. In DNA form, the CDR3 reads TGTGCCAGCAGCTCCCAGGGGACCGGGGCCAACGTCCTGACTTTC. It yields the protein CASSSQGTGANVLTF.